The next 9 T cell receptor beta chains were all read from a single sample in a study of blood T cells in healthy people across ages. A second PCR of 7 to 11 cycles used a sample-barcoded 5' primer and a J-beta primer mix. Each CDR3 protein gets one entry after TCRdb re-called the 5' RACE reads with MiXCR. This table holds 350,000 to 450,000 distinct CDR3 sequences, about 49% found once. The sequenced material came from blood. All receptors come from a man aged 55 to 69 in good health.

CDR3 sequence reads: CASSPPVAGAYNEQFF. CDR3 nucleotides: TGTGCCAGCTCACCACCGGTAGCGGGGGCGTACAATGAGCAGTTCTTC. The chain is built from TRBV18 and TRBJ2-1, with 9 nucleotides matching TRBD2. The CDR3 totals 16 residues. Germline V CDR1 and CDR2: KGHSH, LQKENI. Trimming took 0 bases from V and 4 from J; bases not matched to a gene: 4.

The chain couples TRBV7-6 to TRBJ1-2; D perhaps matches TRBD1 (6 bases). CDR1 is SGHVS, CDR2 FNYEAQ, per germline. Trimming took off 4 bases at V and 4 bases at J, with 10 bases between the two ends. CDR3 length: 13 amino acids. The CDR3 DNA follows: TGTGCCAGCAGCTCAGGGGCCGGCTATGGCTACACCTTC. It codes for CASSSGAGYGYTF.

This clonotype was seen more than once but under ten times. This sequence joins TRBV29-1 and TRBJ1-2; 7 bases fit TRBD1. The CDR3 is made up of 13 amino acids. The V gene end was trimmed by 0 bases and the J gene end by 7 bases; junction bases not matched to a gene: 5. Per the germline V gene, CDR1 is SQVTM and CDR2 is ANQGSEA. CDR3 protein: CSVEDRGTFGYTF. In nucleotides, the CDR3 is TGCAGCGTTGAAGACAGGGGGACGTTTGGCTACACCTTC.

The J gene is TRBJ1-2, the V gene TRBV6-1; no firm D call. V gave up 0 bases and J gave up 4 bases, with 9 bases separating them. This CDR3 has 14 amino acids. CDR1 MNHNS and CDR2 SASEGT come from the germline V gene. CDR3 residues: CASSEAGGIYGYTF. The CDR3 nucleotides are TGTGCCAGCAGTGAAGCGGGCGGAATCTATGGCTACACCTTC.

The gene calls are TRBV7-9 and TRBJ2-1, with TRBD2 matching over 10 bases. Trimming at V came to 5 bases and at J to 2 bases, leaving 12 bases not matched to a gene. Germline assignment: CDR1 SEHNR and CDR2 FQNEAQ (reference sequence). The CDR3 is 18 residues long. DNA of the CDR3: TGTGCCAGCAGCCCCCGACTGTCTAGCGGGAGTGCCTACAATGAGCAGTTCTTC. Translated, it gives CASSPRLSSGSAYNEQFF.

This rearrangement joins TRBV20-1 to TRBJ1-2, with 8 nucleotides matching TRBD1. The CDR3 is 15 residues long. V lost 0 bases, J lost 6 bases, and 9 bases stayed unmatched. Germline V gene sequence: CDR1 DFQATT, CDR2 SNEGSKA (reference sequence). Here the CDR3 DNA reads TGCAGTGCTAGAGATTTGGGGCAGGGGGCTCATGGCTACACCTTC. Amino acids: CSARDLGQGAHGYTF.

This sequence joins TRBV12-3 or TRBV12-4 and TRBJ2-7; 11 bases are shared with TRBD2. The trim removed 6 bases at V and 0 bases at J, leaving 16 bases unmatched. This CDR3 has 19 amino acids. In nucleotides, the CDR3 is TGTGCCAGCAGACCCGCTAGCGGGGGGCTCAAACCCTCCTCCTACGAGCAGTACTTC. As protein: CASRPASGGLKPSSYEQYF.

Here the CDR3 DNA reads TGTGCCAGCACCATGGGTACAGATACGCAGTATTTT. Amino acid sequence: CASTMGTDTQYF. V and J are TRBV28 and TRBJ2-3; D unclear. The germline CDR1 and CDR2 sequences are MDHEN and SYDVKM. Deletions cut 7 bases from V and 3 bases from J, with 8 bases between. This CDR3 contains 12 residues.

The rearrangement joins TRBV29-1 to TRBJ2-7; D is unresolved. The ends were cut back, 3 bases at V and 2 bases at J, with 8 bases in the middle. The CDR3 is made up of 12 amino acids. Germline CDR1 and CDR2: SQVTM and ANQGSEA. CDR3 nucleotide sequence: TGCAGCGTTGAGATAGCTGCCTACGAGCAGTACTTC. As protein: CSVEIAAYEQYF.